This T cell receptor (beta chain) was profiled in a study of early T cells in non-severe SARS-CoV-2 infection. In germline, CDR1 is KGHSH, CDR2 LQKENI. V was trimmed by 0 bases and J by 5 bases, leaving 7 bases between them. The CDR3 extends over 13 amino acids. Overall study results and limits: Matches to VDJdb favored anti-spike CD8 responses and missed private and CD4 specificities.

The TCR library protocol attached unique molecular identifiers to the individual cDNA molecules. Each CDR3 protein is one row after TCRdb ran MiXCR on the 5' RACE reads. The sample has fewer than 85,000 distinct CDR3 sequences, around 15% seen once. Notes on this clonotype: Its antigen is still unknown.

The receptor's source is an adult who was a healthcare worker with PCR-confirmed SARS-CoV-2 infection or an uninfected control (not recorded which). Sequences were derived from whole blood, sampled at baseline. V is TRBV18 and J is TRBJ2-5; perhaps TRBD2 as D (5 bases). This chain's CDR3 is CASSPPERETQYF. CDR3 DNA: TGTGCCAGCTCACCACCGGAGCGGGAGACCCAGTACTTC.